This TCR beta chain was obtained from a study of CD8 T cells in ankylosing spondylitis. Germline CDR1 is DFQATT and CDR2 is SNEGSKA (reference sequence). The ends lost 6 bases at V and 2 bases at J; junction bases unmatched: 8. The CDR3 consists of 14 residues. TCRdb re-called the 5' RACE reads with MiXCR, one entry per CDR3 protein. Of approximately 290,000 distinct CDR3 sequences in the sample, less than 25% are singletons; the top ten hold approximately 3.7%. This clonotype was recorded at least ten times. The source of this sequence is a female donor with ankylosing spondylitis or in good health (not recorded which). Sequences were obtained from blood, either unsorted or a sorted T cell fraction (not recorded which). The chain is built from TRBV20-1 and TRBJ2-3; 7 positions agree with TRBD2. As DNA, the CDR3 is TGCAGTGCCTCCTCTAGCGGAATCACAGATACGCAGTATTTT. Translating gives CSASSSGITDTQYF.